The subject of this entry is one T cell receptor beta chain. Its antigen remains unidentified. This sample stems from a study of cytomegalovirus exposure and HLA in healthy donors. Regarding the study as a whole: Earlier analysis found most TCR beta V segments productive about 87% or about 30% of the time.

The primer mix had 60 Vbeta and 13 Jbeta primers. Assay: immunoSEQ multiplex PCR; the TCRdb copy retains only in-frame clones and omits some. The table records under 150,000 clones, about four fifths of them present only once. The CDR3 totals 14 residues. The V gene lost 7 bases and the J gene lost 3 bases, with 17 bases spanning the gap. Germline CDR1 SGDLS, CDR2 YYNGEE. The specimen was PBMCs. The sequence was collected from a male donor in good health and CMV-seronegative. V usage is TRBV9 and J usage is TRBJ2-7; D might be TRBD2 (5 bases). CDR3 DNA: TGTGCCAGCGATACTAGTGGGATCTTCTACGAGCAGTACTTC. This translates into CASDTSGIFYEQYF.